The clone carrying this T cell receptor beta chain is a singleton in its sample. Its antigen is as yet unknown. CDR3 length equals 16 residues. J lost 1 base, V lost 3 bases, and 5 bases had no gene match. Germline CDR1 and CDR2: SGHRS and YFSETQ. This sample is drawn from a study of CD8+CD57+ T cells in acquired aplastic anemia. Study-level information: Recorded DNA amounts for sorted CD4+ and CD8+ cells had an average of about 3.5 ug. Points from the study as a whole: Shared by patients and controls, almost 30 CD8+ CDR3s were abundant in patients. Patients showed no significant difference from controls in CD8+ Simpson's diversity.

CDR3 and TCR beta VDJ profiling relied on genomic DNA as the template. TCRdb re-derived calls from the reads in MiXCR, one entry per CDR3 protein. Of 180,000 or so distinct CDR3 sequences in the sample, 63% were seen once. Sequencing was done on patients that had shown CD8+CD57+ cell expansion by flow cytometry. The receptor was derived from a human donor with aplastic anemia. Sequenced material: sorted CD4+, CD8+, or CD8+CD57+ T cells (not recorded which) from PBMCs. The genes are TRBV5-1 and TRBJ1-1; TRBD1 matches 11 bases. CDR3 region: CASSSTGQGANTEAFF. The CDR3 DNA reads TGCGCCAGCAGCTCGACCGGACAGGGGGCGAACACTGAAGCTTTCTTT. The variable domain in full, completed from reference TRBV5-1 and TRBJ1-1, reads KAGVTQTPRYLIKTRGQQVTLSCSPISGHRSVSWYQQTPGQGLQFLFEYFSETQRNKGNFPGRFSGRQFSNSRSEMNVSTLELGDSALYLCASSSTGQGANTEAFFGQGTRLTVV.